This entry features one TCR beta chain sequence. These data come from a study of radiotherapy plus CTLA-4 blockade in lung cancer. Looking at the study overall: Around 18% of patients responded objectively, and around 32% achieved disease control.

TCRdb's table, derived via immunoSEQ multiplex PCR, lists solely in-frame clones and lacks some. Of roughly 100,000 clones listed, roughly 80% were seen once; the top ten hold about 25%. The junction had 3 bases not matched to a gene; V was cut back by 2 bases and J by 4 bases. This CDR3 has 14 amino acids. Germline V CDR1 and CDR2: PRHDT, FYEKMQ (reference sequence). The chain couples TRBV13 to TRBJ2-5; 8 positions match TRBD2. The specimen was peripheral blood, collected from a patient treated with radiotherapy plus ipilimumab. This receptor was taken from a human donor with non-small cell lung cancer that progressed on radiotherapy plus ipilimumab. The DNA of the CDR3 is TGTGCCAGCAGCTTAAGCGGGGGTGGAGAGACCCAGTACTTC. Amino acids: CASSLSGGGETQYF.